This entry describes one TCR beta chain. The target antigen is unknown. This entry is derived from a study of T cells in Graves' hyperthyroidism and ophthalmopathy. Overall study findings and caveats: The majority of expanded thyroid clonotypes above 0.001 also appeared in blood. A model of 13 V-J features distinguished ophthalmopathy from stable hyperthyroidism. Model predictions of ophthalmopathy came a median about six months before onset.

Amplified TCR beta CDR3 regions derived from RNA transcripts. The TCR CDR3 first-round RT-PCR relied on the HTBI primer set. TCRdb reprocessed the multiplex PCR reads with MiXCR, giving one entry per CDR3 protein. Here the sample spans 540,000 or so distinct CDR3 sequences, just over 45% being singletons. Uncontrolled infection, other autoimmune disease, pregnancy or lactation barred patients from enrollment. Germline assignment: CDR1 SGHRS and CDR2 YFSETQ. The CDR3 has 16 amino acids. The V segment lost 4 bases and the J segment 3 bases; nucleotides outside the gene matches: 9. The sample taken for sequencing was peripheral blood or thyroid tissue (not recorded which). The rearrangement uses TRBV5-1 and TRBJ1-1; TRBD1 matches 10 bases. The receptor's source is an adult woman with Graves' disease, either hyperthyroidism or ophthalmopathy (not recorded which). CDR3 region: CASSIRQGAGYTEAFF. The CDR3 coding sequence is TGCGCCAGCAGCATCCGACAGGGGGCCGGGTACACTGAAGCTTTCTTT. The full variable domain, in which reference TRBV5-1 and TRBJ1-1 provide the parts outside the CDR3, is KAGVTQTPRYLIKTRGQQVTLSCSPISGHRSVSWYQQTPGQGLQFLFEYFSETQRNKGNFPGRFSGRQFSNSRSEMNVSTLELGDSALYLCASSIRQGAGYTEAFFGQGTRLTVV.